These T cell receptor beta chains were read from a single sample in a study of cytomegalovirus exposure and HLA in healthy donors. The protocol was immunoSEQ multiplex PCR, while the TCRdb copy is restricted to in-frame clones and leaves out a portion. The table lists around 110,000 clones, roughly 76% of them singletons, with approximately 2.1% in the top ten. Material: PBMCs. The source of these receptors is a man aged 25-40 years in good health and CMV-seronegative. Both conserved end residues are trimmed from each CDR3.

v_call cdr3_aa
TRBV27 ASSVTGGGETQY
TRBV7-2 ASSLDGGGGNEQF
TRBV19 ASRYPGIMNTEAF
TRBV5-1 ASSPGTGNYEQY
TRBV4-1 ASSQVRDRTGKTQY
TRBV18 ASSPSTGGPNSPLH
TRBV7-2 ASSLTRLAGGLNTGELF
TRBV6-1 ASSDQGSYEQY
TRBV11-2 ASSPARETQY
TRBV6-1 AIGGWYTGELF
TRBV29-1 SVNGLYLNTEAF
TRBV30 AWSGGTGEYEQY
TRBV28 ASSSPSRSTDTQY
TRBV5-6 ASRGAGANTGELF
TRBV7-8 ASSLAEKTQY